The 5 T cell receptor beta chains given below trace back to one sample, sequenced in a study of blood T cell repertoires in COVID-19. The assay was immunoSEQ multiplex PCR, and TCRdb's table has in-frame clones only and misses some. The sample comprises a few hundred thousand clones, 70% to 90% of which are singletons, and about 10% rests with the top ten. Sequencing was carried out using PBMCs or T cells enriched from blood (not recorded which). The receptors originated from a man aged 35-49 years who had recovered from COVID-19.

The chain has TRBV11-1 and TRBJ1-1; D uncertain. The germline V gene has CDR1 SGHAT and CDR2 FQDESV (reference sequence). The ends were cut back, 6 bases at V and 2 bases at J, with 10 bases in the middle. The CDR3 is 13 amino acids. The chain's CDR3 is CASRRPGNTEAFF. DNA of the CDR3: TGTGCCAGCAGGCGCCCAGGTAACACTGAAGCTTTCTTT.

V usage is TRBV3-1 (or the pseudogene TRBV3-2) and J usage is TRBJ2-2; the match to TRBD2 covers 10 bases. In germline, CDR1 is LGHDT, CDR2 YNNKEL (reference sequence). This CDR3 has 16 residues. Trimming removed 4 bases from V and 4 bases from J; junction bases left unmatched: 6. DNA for the CDR3: TGTGCCAGCAGCCGCGGGACTAGCGTTTCCACCGGGGAGCTGTTTTTT. Amino acids: CASSRGTSVSTGELFF.

In DNA form, the CDR3 reads TGTGCCAGCAGCTTAGAGGACACCCCGTATCAGCCCCAGCATTTT. It yields the protein CASSLEDTPYQPQHF. V gene TRBV11-2 combines with J gene TRBJ1-5; D is possibly TRBD1 (5 bases). The V gene's germline CDR1 is SGHAT and CDR2 FQNNGV. The CDR3 is 15 residues long. The V end lost 0 bases, the J end lost 5 bases, and 11 bases lay between the germline ends.

V and J are TRBV19 and TRBJ1-2, with D uncertain. With 7 bases removed from V and 10 bases from J, the gap between germline ends came to 19 bases. Germline loops: CDR1 LNHDA, CDR2 SQIVND (reference sequence). The CDR3 spans 13 residues. For the CDR3, the DNA is TGTGCCAGTAACATAGGGAGAGGGCTTGACTACACCTTC. Its translation: CASNIGRGLDYTF.

CDR3 protein: CASSEQDRGGTRGGYTF. CDR3 bases: TGTGCCAGCAGTGAACAGGACAGGGGAGGGACAAGGGGTGGCTACACCTTC. The gene calls are TRBV25-1 and TRBJ1-2, with 9 positions matching TRBD1. Germline CDR1 and CDR2: MGHDK and SYGVNS. V shed 2 bases and J 7 bases; nucleotides not matched to a gene: 14. This CDR3 is 17 amino acids long.